These 10 T cell receptor beta chains originate from one sample sequenced in a study of blood T cell repertoires in COVID-19. This table comes from immunoSEQ multiplex PCR, and its TCRdb copy is limited to in-frame clones, with some not included. The data contain 65,000 to 90,000 clones, around 90% of them singletons. Material: peripheral blood. These receptors came from a human donor in a cohort sampled during active COVID-19.

The J gene is TRBJ2-5, the V gene TRBV3-1 (or the pseudogene TRBV3-2); TRBD2 matches 7 bases. The CDR3 is 14 residues long. J gave up 4 bases and V 4 bases, and 6 bases lay outside the gene matches. The germline CDR1 and CDR2 sequences are LGHDT and YNNKEL (reference sequence). CDR3 region: CASSPGLAGETQYF. The CDR3 DNA reads TGTGCCAGCAGCCCCGGGTTAGCGGGAGAGACCCAGTACTTC.

The rearrangement uses TRBV12-5 and TRBJ1-3; D possibly corresponds to TRBD1 (5 bases). Between the trimmed V and J ends, which lost 6 bases and 4 bases, there was a span of 10 bases. The CDR3 spans 13 residues. CDR1 is LGHNT, CDR2 FRNRAP, per germline. The CDR3 protein is CASGPRGGNTIYF. Written as DNA, the CDR3 is TGTGCTAGTGGCCCTAGGGGAGGAAACACCATATATTTT.

V is TRBV23-1 and J is TRBJ1-2; the match to TRBD1 covers 7 bases. TRBV23-1 is placed among ORFs of uncertain function. V was clipped by 0 bases and J by 2 bases; unmatched bases: 3. The CDR3 length is 15 residues. The CDR3 is CASSQSKGANYGYTF. The CDR3, as DNA: TGCGCCAGCAGTCAATCGAAGGGGGCGAACTATGGCTACACCTTC.

The gene calls are TRBV7-2 and TRBJ2-7, with 10 bases aligning to TRBD1. CDR1 SGHTA and CDR2 FQGNSA come from the germline V gene. The CDR3 totals 19 residues. Trimming cost V 3 bases and J 3 bases; bases outside gene matches: 17. The CDR3, as DNA: TGTGCCAGCAGCTTCCTCCTCCAAGCACGGGACAGGGGAAACTACGAGCAGTACTTC. It yields the protein CASSFLLQARDRGNYEQYF.

The chain links TRBV3-1 (or the pseudogene TRBV3-2) to TRBJ2-1; D is possibly TRBD2 (5 bases). The V gene's germline CDR1 is LGHDT and CDR2 YNNKEL (reference sequence). Trimming shortened V by 4 bases and J by 5 bases, and 12 bases separated the two germline ends. CDR3 length equals 14 residues. The CDR3 loop is CASSPRGGHNEQFF. The CDR3 DNA sequence: TGTGCCAGCAGCCCACGGGGTGGGCACAATGAGCAGTTCTTC.

The chain employs TRBV6-4 and TRBJ2-1, with 8 bases lining up with TRBD2. The J segment lost 3 bases and the V segment lost 2 bases, leaving 0 bases of the junction unmatched. CDR3 size: 14 residues. The germline CDR1 and CDR2 sequences are MRHNA and SNTAGT. CDR3 region: CASSDGTSYNEQFF. CDR3 sequence (DNA): TGTGCCAGCAGTGACGGGACTAGCTACAATGAGCAGTTCTTC.

CDR3 in DNA: TGCGCCAGCAGCTTCGAACTAGCGGGGGGTGCAGATACGCAGTATTTT. It encodes CASSFELAGGADTQYF. The chain uses TRBV5-1 and TRBJ2-3, with 12 bases matching TRBD2. The CDR3 is 16 amino acids. Trimming at V came to 2 bases and at J to 4 bases, leaving 5 bases not matched to a gene. Germline values: CDR1 SGHRS, CDR2 YFSETQ.

The chain employs TRBV7-8 and TRBJ1-2; possible D gene TRBD1, 5 bases. Germline CDR1 SGHVS, CDR2 FQNEAQ. Between the trimmed V and J ends, which lost 1 base and 8 bases, there was a span of 11 bases. This CDR3 is 13 amino acids long. The CDR3 DNA reads TGTGCCAGCAGCTTAGGGGGGGGTCGCGGCTACACCTTC. This translates into CASSLGGGRGYTF.

The chain recombines TRBV6-5 with TRBJ2-5; the D gene is possibly TRBD2 (5 bases). This CDR3 has 11 residues. V was clipped by 10 bases and J by 5 bases, with 11 bases between them. Germline loops: CDR1 MNHEY, CDR2 SVGAGI. DNA for the CDR3: TGTGCCACTACTAGTCTGGAGACCCAGTACTTC. Its protein is CATTSLETQYF.

The chain uses TRBV7-9 and TRBJ1-1; TRBD1 matches at 9 bases. Per germline, CDR1 SEHNR and CDR2 FQNEAQ (reference sequence). The junction had 7 bases not matched to a gene; V was cut back by 1 base and J by 1 base. CDR3 length equals 17 residues. CDR3 DNA sequence: TGTGCCAGCAGCTTAGGTCCCTTGGGACAGGGGAACACTGAAGCTTTCTTT. Translating gives CASSLGPLGQGNTEAFF.